Each of the 25 T cell receptor beta chains below was sequenced from the same sample in a study of blood T cell repertoires in COVID-19. The protocol was immunoSEQ multiplex PCR, while the TCRdb copy is restricted to in-frame clones and leaves out a portion. The data show around 400,000 clones, about 87% seen once. The material sequenced was peripheral blood. The receptor set was obtained from a woman in her 30s with COVID-19, enrolled during active disease.

This clone is a singleton in its sample. V is TRBV19 and J is TRBJ2-1; D possibly corresponds to TRBD2 (5 bases). Germline CDR1 is LNHDA and CDR2 is SQIVND (reference sequence). This CDR3 comprises 15 residues. Trimming pared 1 base from V and 5 bases from J, leaving 12 bases between. CDR3 sequence (DNA): TGTGCCAGTAGTATAGGGGTTAGCGCCGACAATGAGCAGTTCTTC. It translates to CASSIGVSADNEQFF.

This chain joins TRBV15 and TRBJ2-1; weak D call: TRBD2 (6 bases). CDR3 length: 12 amino acids. Trimming took 4 bases from V and 10 from J, leaving 11 bases between them. Germline V CDR1 and CDR2: LNHNV, YYDKDF (reference sequence). The CDR3 region is CATSKWRGEQFF. CDR3 DNA sequence: TGTGCCACCAGCAAATGGCGGGGAGAGCAGTTCTTC.

J is TRBJ1-1 and V is TRBV19; D call uncertain. CDR1 LNHDA and CDR2 SQIVND come from the germline V gene (reference sequence). The CDR3 has 16 residues. V was trimmed by 5 bases and J by 0 bases, leaving 16 bases between them. For the CDR3, the DNA is TGTGCCAGTAGTTTCGACTCCGAACCCATGAACACTGAAGCTTTCTTT. Translating gives CASSFDSEPMNTEAFF.

The chain links TRBV6-6 to TRBJ1-1; D is uncertain. Trimming pared 2 bases from V and 6 bases from J, leaving 10 bases between. This CDR3 has 13 residues. Germline values: CDR1 MNHNY, CDR2 SVGAGI (reference sequence). The CDR3 loop is CASSYARDAEAFF. The CDR3 nucleotides are TGTGCCAGCAGTTACGCTAGAGACGCTGAAGCTTTCTTT.

CDR3 residues: CASSRRTSTYEQYF. The CDR3 DNA sequence: TGTGCCAGCAGCCGGAGGACTAGCACATACGAGCAGTACTTC. The chain employs TRBV6-5 and TRBJ2-7, with TRBD2 matching over 8 bases. V dropped 6 bases and J dropped 4; count of bases not matched to a gene: 8. The CDR3 runs 14 residues. The germline V gene has CDR1 MNHEY and CDR2 SVGAGI.

This clone showed up just a few times. The chain carries TRBV5-4 and TRBJ2-1; TRBD1 matches at 8 bases. The CDR3 is 15 amino acids. Germline V gene lookup returns CDR1 SGHNT and CDR2 YYREEE (reference sequence). The J segment lost 4 bases and the V segment lost 4 bases, leaving 7 bases of the junction unmatched. CDR3 sequence (DNA): TGTGCCAGCAGCCTGGACAGGGCGAAATACAATGAGCAGTTCTTC. Protein sequence: CASSLDRAKYNEQFF.

The J gene is TRBJ2-2, the V gene TRBV7-3, with TRBD2 matching over 14 bases. V gave up 5 bases and J gave up 7 bases; unmatched junction bases: 12. This CDR3 has 18 residues. Looked up from germline, CDR1 is SGHTA and CDR2 is FQGTGA. CDR3 sequence reads: CASSAQRRLAGGVGELFF. DNA for the CDR3: TGTGCCAGCAGCGCACAACGGAGACTAGCGGGAGGGGTCGGGGAGCTGTTTTTT. Full variable domain (outside the CDR3, taken from reference TRBV7-3 and TRBJ2-2): GAGVSQTPSNKVTEKGKYVELRCDPISGHTALYWYRQSLGQGPEFLIYFQGTGAADDSGLPNDRFFAVRPEGSVSTLKIQRTERGDSAVYLCASSAQRRLAGGVGELFFGEGSRLTVL.

This chain connects TRBV28 to TRBJ2-2; D not resolved. Germline V CDR1 and CDR2: MDHEN, SYDVKM. Deletions cut 8 bases from V and 0 bases from J, with 7 bases between. The length of the CDR3 is 13 residues. The CDR3 DNA reads TGTGCCAGCCGCTGGCCGAACACCGGGGAGCTGTTTTTT. This gives the protein CASRWPNTGELFF.

This sequence joins TRBV7-9 and TRBJ2-3; 8 positions agree with TRBD2. V lost 5 bases to trimming and J lost 2 bases; unmatched junction nucleotides: 3. The CDR3 is 14 amino acids. CDR1 SEHNR and CDR2 FQNEAQ come from the germline V gene (reference sequence). CDR3 DNA: TGTGCCAGCAGCCTTAGCGGGGTCACAGATACGCAGTATTTT. It is translated as CASSLSGVTDTQYF.

This rearrangement joins TRBV5-1 to TRBJ2-1; D is ambiguous. V was clipped by 2 bases and J by 9 bases, with 9 bases between them. CDR1 SGHRS and CDR2 YFSETQ come from the germline V gene. The length of the CDR3 is 12 residues. CDR3 in amino acids: CASSLTYGEQFF. The CDR3 DNA reads as TGCGCCAGCAGCTTAACATATGGTGAGCAGTTCTTC.

The chain couples TRBV19 to TRBJ2-7; possibly TRBD1 for D (8 bases). Trimming left V 5 bases short and J 6 bases short, with 17 bases between. This CDR3 region has 14 residues. From germline, CDR1 is LNHDA and CDR2 SQIVND (reference sequence). In DNA, the CDR3 is TGTGCCAGTAGTGGGAGGGACAGGATGGCCGAGCAGTACTTC. It is translated as CASSGRDRMAEQYF.

This rearrangement joins TRBV5-1 to TRBJ2-1; TRBD1 matches 9 bases. Looked up from germline, CDR1 is SGHRS and CDR2 is YFSETQ. There are 19 residues in the CDR3. V was clipped by 5 bases and J by 3 bases; unmatched bases: 18. The CDR3 is CASSLQGAPGRGVYNEQFF. The CDR3 nucleotides are TGCGCCAGCAGTTTACAGGGGGCGCCAGGGCGGGGAGTCTACAATGAGCAGTTCTTC.

The V call is TRBV2, the J call TRBJ2-3, with no clear D. The CDR3 consists of 12 residues. The germline V gene has CDR1 SNHLY and CDR2 FYNNEI. V gave up 6 bases and J gave up 0 bases, with 4 bases separating them. The chain's CDR3 is CASSGSTDTQYF. The CDR3 bases are TGTGCCAGCAGCGGGAGCACAGATACGCAGTATTTT. Looking up the rest from reference TRBV2 and TRBJ2-3 gives the full variable domain: EPEVTQTPSHQVTQMGQEVILRCVPISNHLYFYWYRQILGQKVEFLVSFYNNEISEKSEIFDDQFSVERPDGSNFTLKIRSTKLEDSAMYFCASSGSTDTQYFGPGTRLTVL.

V is TRBV27 and J is TRBJ1-2, with 8 bases matching TRBD1. The CDR3 has 15 residues. Looked up from germline, CDR1 is MNHEY and CDR2 is SMNVEV (reference sequence). The V gene end was trimmed by 10 bases and the J gene end by 6 bases; junction bases not matched to a gene: 16. This chain's CDR3 is CAKIIQGAILNGYTF. The CDR3 region has the DNA TGTGCCAAAATAATCCAGGGGGCGATTTTGAATGGCTACACCTTC.

The rearrangement links TRBV7-9 to TRBJ1-2; 9 bases agree with TRBD1. CDR3 length: 18 amino acids. The junction had 18 bases not matched to a gene; V was cut back by 5 bases and J by 5 bases. Germline lookup yields CDR1 SEHNR and CDR2 FQNEAQ (reference sequence). This chain's CDR3 is CASSPGPDRGSVRYGYTF. In DNA form, the CDR3 reads TGTGCCAGCAGCCCTGGCCCGGACAGGGGATCGGTTAGGTATGGCTACACCTTC.

This sequence joins TRBV11-3 and TRBJ2-3; D ambiguous. In germline, CDR1 is SGHNT, CDR2 YENEEA. V was clipped by 1 base and J by 2 bases, with 10 bases between them. The CDR3 has 15 residues. This CDR3 is CASSLGASYTDTQYF. The DNA of the CDR3 is TGTGCCAGCAGCTTAGGGGCCAGCTACACAGATACGCAGTATTTT.

The chain carries TRBV24-1 and TRBJ1-2; 8 bases align to TRBD1. This CDR3 is built from 14 residues. Germline assignment: CDR1 KGHDR and CDR2 SFDVKD. V lost 3 bases to trimming and J lost 8 bases; unmatched junction nucleotides: 7. The DNA for the CDR3 is TGTGCCACCAGTGATCTGGACAGGGAATTGGGCTACACCTTC. As protein: CATSDLDRELGYTF.

The rearrangement joins TRBV5-1 to TRBJ2-7; the D gene is possibly TRBD1 (6 bases). Germline values: CDR1 SGHRS, CDR2 YFSETQ. The CDR3 loop spans 14 amino acids. Deletions cut 2 bases from V and 0 bases from J, with 9 bases between. The CDR3 protein is CASSFMDSSYEQYF. The CDR3 nucleotides are TGCGCCAGCAGCTTCATGGACAGCTCCTACGAGCAGTACTTC.

This chain links TRBV5-1 with TRBJ2-1; TRBD1 is a possible D gene (5 bases). This CDR3 has 15 residues. The ends were cut back, 0 bases at V and 0 bases at J, with 7 bases in the middle. CDR1 and CDR2 from the germline V gene are SGHRS and YFSETQ. The CDR3 coding sequence is TGCGCCAGCAGCTTGGGGGGCAACTCCTACAATGAGCAGTTCTTC. Translated, it gives CASSLGGNSYNEQFF.

This rearrangement joins TRBV15 to TRBJ2-3, with 13 bases fitting TRBD2. CDR1 is LNHNV and CDR2 is YYDKDF in the germline V gene (reference sequence). There are 16 residues in the CDR3. The junction had 4 bases not matched to a gene; V was cut back by 4 bases and J by 3 bases. In DNA form, the CDR3 reads TGTGCCACCAGCACAACTAGCGGGAGGGAAACAGATACGCAGTATTTT. Encoded protein: CATSTTSGRETDTQYF. The whole variable domain, filled in from reference TRBV15 and TRBJ2-3, reads DAMVIQNPRYQVTQFGKPVTLSCSQTLNHNVMYWYQQKSSQAPKLLFHYYDKDFNNEADTPDNFQSRRPNTSFCFLDIRSPGLGDTAMYLCATSTTSGRETDTQYFGPGTRLTVL.

The CDR3 DNA is TGTGCCAGCAGCCGCGGACTAGCGGGGCCGATCTACGAGCAGTACTTC. This gives the protein CASSRGLAGPIYEQYF. The chain carries TRBV6-2 or TRBV6-3 and TRBJ2-7; TRBD2 aligns across 12 bases. Germline values: CDR1 MNHEY, CDR2 SVGEGT. The trim removed 6 bases at V and 3 bases at J, leaving 9 bases unmatched. This CDR3 has 16 residues.

The sample holds one count of this clone. In the same sample, other DNA sequences code for this CDR3. The gene calls are TRBV5-1 and TRBJ1-1, with D tentatively TRBD1 (6 bases). The V gene's germline CDR1 is SGHRS and CDR2 YFSETQ. The CDR3 is 13 residues long. V shed 4 bases and J shed 4 bases, with 11 bases lying between them. CDR3 sequence: CASSLQGGTEAFF. The CDR3 DNA reads as TGCGCCAGCAGCCTACAGGGCGGCACTGAAGCTTTCTTT.

This clone has a single count. The V call is TRBV19, the J call TRBJ2-5, with TRBD1 matching 7 bases. This CDR3 spans 12 amino acids. V was clipped by 6 bases and J by 8 bases; unmatched bases: 6. The germline V gene has CDR1 LNHDA and CDR2 SQIVND (reference sequence). The CDR3, as DNA: TGTGCCAGTAGGCCTCGACAGGGTACCCAGTACTTC. Translated, it gives CASRPRQGTQYF.

This rearrangement joins TRBV6-5 to TRBJ2-7, with 8 bases matching TRBD1. Trimming removed 6 bases from V and 3 bases from J; junction bases left unmatched: 7. The CDR3 is made up of 14 amino acids. Germline CDR1 and CDR2: MNHEY and SVGAGI. CDR3 amino acids: CASRLTGEDYEQYF. The CDR3 region has the DNA TGTGCCAGCAGACTGACAGGGGAGGACTACGAGCAGTACTTC.

Regarding this clone: A junction end diverges from the germline sequence, so it may reflect a read error. The rearrangement links TRBV2 to TRBJ1-6; 8 bases line up with TRBD1. The CDR3 has 17 amino acids. Germline CDR1 and CDR2: SNHLY and FYNNEI. The CDR3 DNA sequence: TGTGCCAGCAGTGAAGTGGTTGCAGGGGGCTATTATTCACCCCTCCACTTT. It encodes CASSEVVAGGYYSPLHF.